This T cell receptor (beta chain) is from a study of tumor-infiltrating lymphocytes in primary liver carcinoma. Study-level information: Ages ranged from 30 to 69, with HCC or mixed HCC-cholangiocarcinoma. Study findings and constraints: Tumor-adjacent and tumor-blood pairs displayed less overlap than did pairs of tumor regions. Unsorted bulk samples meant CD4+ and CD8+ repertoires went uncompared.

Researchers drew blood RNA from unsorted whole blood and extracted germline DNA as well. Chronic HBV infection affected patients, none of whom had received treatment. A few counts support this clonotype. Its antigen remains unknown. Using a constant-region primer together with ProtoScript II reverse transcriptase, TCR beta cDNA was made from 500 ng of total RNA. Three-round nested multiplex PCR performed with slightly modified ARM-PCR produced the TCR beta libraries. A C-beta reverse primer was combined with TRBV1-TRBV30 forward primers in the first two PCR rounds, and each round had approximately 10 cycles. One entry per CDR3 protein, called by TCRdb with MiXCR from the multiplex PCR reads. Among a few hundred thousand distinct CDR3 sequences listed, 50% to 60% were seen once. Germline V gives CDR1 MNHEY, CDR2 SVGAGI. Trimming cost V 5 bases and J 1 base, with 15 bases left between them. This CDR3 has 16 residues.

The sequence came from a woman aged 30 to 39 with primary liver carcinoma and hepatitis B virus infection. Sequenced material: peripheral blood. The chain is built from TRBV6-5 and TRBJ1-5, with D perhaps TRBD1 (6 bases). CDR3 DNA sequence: TGTGCCAGCAGTAATTCAGGGGTTTCAAGCAATCAGCCCCAGCATTTT. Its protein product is CASSNSGVSSNQPQHF.